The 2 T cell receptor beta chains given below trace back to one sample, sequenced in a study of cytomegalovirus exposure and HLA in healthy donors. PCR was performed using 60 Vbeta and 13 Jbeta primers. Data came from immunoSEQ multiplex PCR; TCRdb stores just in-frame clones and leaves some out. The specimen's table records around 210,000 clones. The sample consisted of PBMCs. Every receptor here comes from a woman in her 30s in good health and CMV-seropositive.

The CDR3 coding sequence is TGTGCCAGCAGCGAAGCCGGGGTAGCTAATGAAAAACTGTTTTTT. This sequence encodes CASSEAGVANEKLFF. The chain is built from TRBV4-2 and TRBJ1-4; D is uncertain. V lost 5 bases and J 3 bases, leaving 13 bases between the germline ends. The V gene's germline CDR1 is LGHNA and CDR2 YNFKEQ. The CDR3 length is 15 residues.

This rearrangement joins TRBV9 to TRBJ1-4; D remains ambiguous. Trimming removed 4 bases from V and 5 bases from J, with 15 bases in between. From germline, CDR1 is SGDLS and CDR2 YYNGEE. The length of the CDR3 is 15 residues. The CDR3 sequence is CASSPWGAGNEKLFF. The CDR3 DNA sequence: TGTGCCAGCAGCCCCTGGGGAGCCGGAAATGAAAAACTGTTTTTT.